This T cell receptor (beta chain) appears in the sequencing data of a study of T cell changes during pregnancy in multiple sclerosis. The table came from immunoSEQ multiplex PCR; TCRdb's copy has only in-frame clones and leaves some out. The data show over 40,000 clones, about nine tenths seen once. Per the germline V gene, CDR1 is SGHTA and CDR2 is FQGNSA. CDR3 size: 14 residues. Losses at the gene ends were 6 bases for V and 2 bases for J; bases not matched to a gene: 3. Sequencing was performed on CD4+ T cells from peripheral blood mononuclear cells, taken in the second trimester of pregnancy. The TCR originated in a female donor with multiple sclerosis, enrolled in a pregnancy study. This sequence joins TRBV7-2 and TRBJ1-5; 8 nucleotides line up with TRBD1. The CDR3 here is CASSSQGGNQPQHF. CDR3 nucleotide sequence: TGTGCCAGCAGTTCACAGGGGGGCAATCAGCCCCAGCATTTT.